This T cell receptor (beta chain) was found in a study of T cell responses to AZD1222 COVID-19 vaccine. General study points: Dominant CD4 TCR responses targeted spike regions 160-218 and 743-854. Targets within unmutated variant regions were reportedly found for nearly half of spike-specific TCRs. Most donors were white British, females outnumbered males, and clonal diversity was possibly underestimated.

Points on this clone: No antigen is known for it.

Using immunoSEQ multiplex PCR, the repertoire was profiled, and TCRdb retains in-frame clones only, with some absent. The profile shows about 150,000 clones, roughly nine tenths of them singletons. The material was peripheral blood, obtained after recovery from COVID-19. This receptor was taken from an adult who had recovered from COVID-19.

DNA for the CDR3: TGTGCCAGCAGCCATCTCGGGGAGAGGGGCGAGCAGTACTTC. Translation: CASSHLGERGEQYF. This chain links TRBV3-1 (or the pseudogene TRBV3-2) with TRBJ2-7, with D tentatively TRBD1 or TRBD2 (5 bases each). There are 14 residues in the CDR3. CDR1 is LGHDT, CDR2 YNNKEL, per germline (reference sequence). V lost 3 bases to trimming and J lost 6 bases, with 15 bases between them.